These 3 T cell receptor beta chains were sequenced from one sample in a study of spatial heterogeneity in lung cancer. A single record per CDR3 protein comes from TCRdb applying MiXCR to the 5' RACE reads. The sample includes fewer than 15,000 distinct CDR3 sequences, roughly 6% of them seen just once. Which antigens these TCRs recognize remains unknown. General study findings and limits: Intratumoral expanded alpha and beta TCR counts were found to track tumor mutation counts.

The sample's time point: sample taken at primary tumor resection. Here the sequenced sample was lung tumor tissue, taken at surgery. All receptors come from a female donor with early-stage non-small cell lung cancer.

This clonotype was counted at least ten times. This beta chain turned up in a library designed for alpha chains; as an off-target read, its abundance says little. This chain's CDR3 is CASSLQIAEAFF. DNA for the CDR3: TGTGCCAGCAGCTTGCAAATAGCTGAAGCTTTCTTT. V usage is TRBV7-9 and J usage is TRBJ1-1; no clear D gene. CDR1 and CDR2 (germline): SEHNR, FQNEAQ (reference sequence). V lost 3 bases and J lost 6, with 8 bases in between. The CDR3 spans 12 residues. The whole variable domain, remainder taken from reference TRBV7-9 and TRBJ1-1, is DTGVSQNPRHKITKRGQNVTFRCDPISEHNRLYWYRQTLGQGPEFLTYFQNEAQLEKSRLLSDRFSAERPKGSFSTLEIQRTEQGDSAMYLCASSLQIAEAFFGQGTRLTVV.

Ten or more counts support this clonotype. Being off target in a library aimed at alpha chains, this beta chain has a size of little meaning. This chain joins TRBV4-2 and TRBJ1-1, with 7 bases lining up with TRBD1. The CDR3 is 13 residues long. Per the germline V gene, CDR1 is LGHNA and CDR2 is YNFKEQ. The junction had 8 bases not matched to a gene; V was cut back by 4 bases and J by 9 bases. CDR3 DNA sequence: TGTGCCAGCAGCCGCCGGGACAGTTCTCAAGCTTTCTTT. Translated: CASSRRDSSQAFF.

This clonotype was picked up many times. This beta chain lies outside the target of a library built for alpha chains; its clone size means little. This sequence joins TRBV5-1 and TRBJ2-2, with D unresolved. The CDR3 has 15 amino acids. The germline V gene has CDR1 SGHRS and CDR2 YFSETQ. V lost 2 bases to trimming and J lost 6 bases, with 14 bases between them. The CDR3 nucleotides are TGCGCCAGCAGCTTATTATCGCCGTCGGCCGGGGAGCTGTTTTTT. The encoded protein is CASSLLSPSAGELFF. Using reference TRBV5-1 and TRBJ2-2 for the parts outside the CDR3, the full variable domain is KAGVTQTPRYLIKTRGQQVTLSCSPISGHRSVSWYQQTPGQGLQFLFEYFSETQRNKGNFPGRFSGRQFSNSRSEMNVSTLELGDSALYLCASSLLSPSAGELFFGEGSRLTVL.